The source of this T cell receptor (beta chain) is a study of blood T cell repertoires in COVID-19. Study-wide background: COVID-19 samples from acute and convalescent phases originated in the United States, Italy and Spain. T cells, B-cell-depleted T cells, or PBMCs supplied cDNA or gDNA.

V was clipped by 4 bases and J by 3 bases, with 10 bases between them. Germline V gene sequence: CDR1 SGHRS, CDR2 YFSETQ. The CDR3 runs to 14 residues. In the authors' methods: Estimation of nucleated cell counts was performed using reference gene primer amplification. The repertoire was sequenced with immunoSEQ multiplex PCR; TCRdb's copy has only in-frame clones and lacks some. Clone size and the V and J calls come from that table; the DNA yielded D and trimming. The table lists roughly 200,000 clones, around 85% of them singletons. The chain links TRBV5-1 to TRBJ1-4; TRBD1 is a possible D gene (5 bases). The material sequenced was peripheral blood. This clonotype originated in a woman aged 60-70 years with acute or convalescent COVID-19. CDR3 bases: TGCGCCAGCAGCCCCAGGGAGGCTAATGAAAAACTGTTTTTT. This translates into CASSPREANEKLFF.